This is a list of T cell receptor beta chains from one sample in a study of shared clonotypes between healthy human individuals. Profiling relied on immunoSEQ multiplex PCR, and the TCRdb table lists in-frame clones only, not all of them. The repertoire has some 2,000,000 clones, roughly 95% of them found once; the top ten carry around 0.13%. Sample: naive CD4+ T cells sorted from blood. These TCRs come from a man aged 18 to 30 in good health. CDR3s include the opening cysteine and the closing phenylalanine or tryptophan. A D gene is named only where the DNA matches it firmly. The size entry is marked missing in some rows and otherwise reads once, few, many or a size class.

clone_size | j_call | d_call | v_call | cdr3_nt | cdr3_aa
few | TRBJ2-3 | TRBD2 | TRBV5-1 | TGCGCCAGCAGCTTGGCCCGACTAGCGGGGGGGACAGATACGCAGTATTTT | CASSLARLAGGTDTQYF
- | TRBJ2-7 | - | TRBV5-6 | TGTGCCAGCAGCCGGCAGGGTTCAAGCTCCTACGAGCAGTACTTC | CASSRQGSSSYEQYF
- | TRBJ2-5 | - | TRBV7-9 | TGTGCCAGCAGCTCCCCCCAAGAGACCCAGTACTTC | CASSSPQETQYF
once | TRBJ2-7 | TRBD2 | TRBV5-8 | TGTGCCAGCAGCTCGGGACTAGTAGGGGTTCACGAGCAGTACTTC | CASSSGLVGVHEQYF
once | TRBJ2-6 | - | TRBV28 | TGTGCCAGCAGTCCATCTGGGGGTCTTGGGGCCAACGTCCTGACTTTC | CASSPSGGLGANVLTF
- | TRBJ1-2 | - | TRBV21-1 | TGTGCCAGCAGCAAAGGGAACGAAGGCTACACCTTC | CASSKGNEGYTF
- | TRBJ1-5 | - | TRBV5-1 | TGCGCCAGCAGCTTGACGGGGCTGAATCAGCCCCAGCATTTT | CASSLTGLNQPQHF
- | TRBJ2-2 | - | TRBV10-3 | TGTGCCATCAGTGAGTTTGGCAGGTCGGTAGCCGGGGAGCTGTTTTTT | CAISEFGRSVAGELFF
- | TRBJ2-7 | TRBD2 | TRBV2 | TGTGCCACCCGGGAGGGCTCCTACGAGCAGTACTTC | CATREGSYEQYF
- | TRBJ2-5 | TRBD1 | TRBV7-9 | TGTGCCAGCAGCTTGTGGGGACAGACATCAAGAGAAGAGTACTTC | CASSLWGQTSREEYF
- | TRBJ1-5 | TRBD1 | TRBV5-3 | TGTGCCAGAAGCCGTGACAGGGGGCATAGCAATCAGCCCCAGCATTTT | CARSRDRGHSNQPQHF
- | TRBJ2-2 | - | TRBV30 | TGTGCCTGGAGTGTAAGCAGATACACCGGGGAGCTGTTTTTT | CAWSVSRYTGELFF
once | TRBJ2-1 | - | TRBV21-1 | TGTGCCAGCAGCAAAGATGTCCCTAGCGGGGGCTACAATGAGCAGTTCTTC | CASSKDVPSGGYNEQFF
- | TRBJ1-1 | - | TRBV5-1 | TGCGCCAGCAGCTTGGGGGGTGGTGCGGGAAGGGCTGAAGCTTTCTTT | CASSLGGGAGRAEAFF
- | TRBJ1-6 | TRBD1 | TRBV7-2 | TGTGCCAGCAGGCGTCGGGGGCAGGGGGATTCCTATAATTCACCCCTCCACTTT | CASRRRGQGDSYNSPLHF
- | TRBJ1-2 | - | TRBV6-5 | TGTGCCAGCAGTTTACTTCTGGGGGAGAGGAATGGCTACACCTTC | CASSLLLGERNGYTF
- | TRBJ2-7 | TRBD1 | TRBV6-1 | TGTGCCCACCGCGGACAGGGGGGATACGAGCAGTACTTC | CAHRGQGGYEQYF
- | TRBJ1-6 | TRBD1 | TRBV19 | TGTGCCAGTAGGCGGACAGGGTTAGATTCACCCCTCCACTTT | CASRRTGLDSPLHF
- | TRBJ2-7 | - | TRBV5-6 | TGTGCCAGCACCTCCTGGGGCTACGAGCAGTACTTC | CASTSWGYEQYF
- | TRBJ2-7 | - | TRBV11-3 | TGTGCCAGCAGCTTAGGGACGACGGGCGGATATGGCGAGCAGTACTTC | CASSLGTTGGYGEQYF
- | TRBJ2-7 | TRBD1 | TRBV6-5 | TGTGCCAGCAGTTACTCAGGGGACAGGGGAACCCACGAGCAGTACTTC | CASSYSGDRGTHEQYF
- | TRBJ1-6 | - | TRBV7-9 | TGTGCCAGCAGCTTAGCCAGGGGACATTCACCCCTCCACTTT | CASSLARGHSPLHF
once | TRBJ2-3 | - | TRBV6-1 | TGTGCCAGCAGGAGGCCTGACCTGCCGCAGTATTTT | CASRRPDLPQYF
- | TRBJ1-6 | TRBD1 | TRBV6-5 | TGTGCCAGCAGTTACTCGACAGGGGGCCGAAATTCACCCCTCCACTTT | CASSYSTGGRNSPLHF
- | TRBJ2-1 | - | TRBV4-1 | TGCGCCAGCAGCCAAGATTGGTCCAATGAGCAGTTCTTC | CASSQDWSNEQFF
once | TRBJ2-2 | - | TRBV9 | TGTGCCAGCAGCTCCCAATCGACAGCCGGGGAGCTGTTTTTT | CASSSQSTAGELFF
- | TRBJ2-3 | TRBD2 | TRBV7-2 | TGTGCCAGCAGCTTAGAACTAGCGGGAGCAGATACGCAGTATTTT | CASSLELAGADTQYF
- | TRBJ1-3 | - | TRBV5-1 | TGCGCCAGCAGCTTGGACATCTCTGGAAACACCATATATTTT | CASSLDISGNTIYF
- | TRBJ2-7 | - | TRBV7-8 | TGTGCCAGCAGCGCCAGGTCCTACGAGCAGTACTTC | CASSARSYEQYF
- | TRBJ1-6 | - | TRBV6-8 | TGTGCCAGCAGTTATAGGTCTTCGGGCTATAATTCACCCCTCCACTTT | CASSYRSSGYNSPLHF
once | TRBJ2-5 | - | TRBV30 | TGTGCCGGGGCCCGGGGCATCGGGGAGACCCAGTACTTC | CAGARGIGETQYF
- | TRBJ1-1 | - | TRBV28 | TGTGCCAGCTTCGGAGCAGGGGCCCTGAACACTGAAGCTTTCTTT | CASFGAGALNTEAFF
- | TRBJ1-2 | TRBD1 | TRBV19 | TGTGCCAGTAGTAACCCGGGACAGGGGACGGGCTACACCTTC | CASSNPGQGTGYTF
- | TRBJ2-1 | - | TRBV27 | TGTGCCAGCAGTTTAACGGGAGCGAAACCGTACAATGAGCAGTTCTTC | CASSLTGAKPYNEQFF
- | TRBJ1-4 | - | TRBV4-3 | TGCGCCAGCAGCCAAGTCGCTGAAAAACTGTTTTTT | CASSQVAEKLFF
- | TRBJ2-3 | TRBD2 | TRBV6-1 | TGTGCCAGCAGTGGGGGACTAGCGGGATTAGATACGCAGTATTTT | CASSGGLAGLDTQYF
- | TRBJ2-5 | - | TRBV30 | TGTGCCTGGAGTGTAGGGACGGGGGCAGGGGCGGGCGAGACCCAGTACTTC | CAWSVGTGAGAGETQYF
- | TRBJ1-2 | - | TRBV4-3 | TGCGCCAGCAGCCAAGAGGCAGGGCTCAACTATGGCTACACCTTC | CASSQEAGLNYGYTF
- | TRBJ1-1 | TRBD1 | TRBV10-3 | TGTGCCATCAGTGCGACTCCAGGGGGGAACACTGAAGCTTTCTTT | CAISATPGGNTEAFF
- | TRBJ2-3 | TRBD1 | TRBV30 | TGTGCCTGGAAGGGACAGGGGCAAGATACGCAGTATTTT | CAWKGQGQDTQYF
- | TRBJ2-1 | - | TRBV5-1 | TGCGCCAGCAGCTCGGGAGGGGGCCTGGCCTACAATGAGCAGTTCTTC | CASSSGGGLAYNEQFF